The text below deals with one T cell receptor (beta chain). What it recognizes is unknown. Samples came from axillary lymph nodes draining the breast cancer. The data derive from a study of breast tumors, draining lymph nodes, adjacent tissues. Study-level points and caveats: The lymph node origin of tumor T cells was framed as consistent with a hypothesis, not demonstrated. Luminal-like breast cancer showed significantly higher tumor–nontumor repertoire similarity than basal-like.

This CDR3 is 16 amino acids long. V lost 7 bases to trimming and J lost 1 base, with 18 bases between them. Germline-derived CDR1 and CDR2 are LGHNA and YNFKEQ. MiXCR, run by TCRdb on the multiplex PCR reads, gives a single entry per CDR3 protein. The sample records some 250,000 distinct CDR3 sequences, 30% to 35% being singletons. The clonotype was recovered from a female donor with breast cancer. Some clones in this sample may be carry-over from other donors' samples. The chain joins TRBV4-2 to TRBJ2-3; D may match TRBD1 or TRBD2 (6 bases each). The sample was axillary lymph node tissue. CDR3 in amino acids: CASNRDSRQGTDTQYF. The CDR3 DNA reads TGTGCCAGCAACCGGGACTCCCGACAGGGCACAGATACGCAGTATTTT.